The T cell receptor (beta chain) under discussion was sequenced for a study of PD-1 blockade in classical Hodgkin lymphoma. Study outcomes and limitations: Repertoire differences lack defined causes, possibly disease activity or prior therapy. It was reported that newly diagnosed patients had less baseline TCR diversity than healthy donors.

Stated time point: newly diagnosed, previously untreated cHL patient sample. Out of thawed PBMCs, magnetic negative selection purified CD4+ T cells. The authors used newly diagnosed, untreated classical Hodgkin lymphoma PBMCs as comparison. Here immunoSEQ multiplex PCR was the method, and the copy in TCRdb shows in-frame clones only, minus some. The data show about 24,000 clones, more than 80% seen once. A word on this clone: What it recognizes is unknown.

CDR3 length: 16 residues. J was trimmed by 1 base and V by 2 bases; bases with no gene match: 7. Looked up from germline, CDR1 is SGHRS and CDR2 is YFSETQ. This TCR derives from a human donor with classical Hodgkin lymphoma. The sample was CD4+ T cells from blood. This chain links TRBV5-1 with TRBJ2-3; 7 nucleotides align to TRBD1. The CDR3, as DNA: TGCGCCAGCAGCTTCGAGGGGGCGCCGGGCACAGATACGCAGTATTTT. Its protein product is CASSFEGAPGTDTQYF.